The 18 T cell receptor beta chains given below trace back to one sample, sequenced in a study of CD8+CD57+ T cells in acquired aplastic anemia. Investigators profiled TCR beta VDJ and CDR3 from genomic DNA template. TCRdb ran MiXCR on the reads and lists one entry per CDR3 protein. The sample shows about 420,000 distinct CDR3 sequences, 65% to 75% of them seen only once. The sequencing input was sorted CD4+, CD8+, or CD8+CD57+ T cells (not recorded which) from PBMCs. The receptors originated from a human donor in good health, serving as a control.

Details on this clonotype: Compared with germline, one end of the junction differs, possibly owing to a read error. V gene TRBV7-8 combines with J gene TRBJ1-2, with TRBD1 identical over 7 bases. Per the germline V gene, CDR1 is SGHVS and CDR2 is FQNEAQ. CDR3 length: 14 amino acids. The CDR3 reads CASSWSRGDCGSTF. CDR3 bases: TGTGCCAGCAGTTGGAGCAGGGGGGACTGTGGCTCCACCTTC. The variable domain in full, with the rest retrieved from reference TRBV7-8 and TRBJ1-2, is GAGVSQSPRYKVAKRGQDVALRCDPISGHVSLFWYQQALGQGPEFLTYFQNEAQLDKSGLPSDRFFAERPEGSVSTLKIQRTQQEDSAVYLCASSWSRGDCGSTFGSGTRLTVV.

CDR3 in DNA: TGTGCCAGCAGTTTAGGAGTCTGGGACAGGGGGGAAGAGAACACCGGGGAGCTGTTTTTT. Protein: CASSLGVWDRGEENTGELFF. This rearrangement joins TRBV12-3 or TRBV12-4 to TRBJ2-2; 11 bases map to TRBD1. This CDR3 spans 20 amino acids. Losses at the gene ends were 1 base for V and 1 base for J; bases not matched to a gene: 11.

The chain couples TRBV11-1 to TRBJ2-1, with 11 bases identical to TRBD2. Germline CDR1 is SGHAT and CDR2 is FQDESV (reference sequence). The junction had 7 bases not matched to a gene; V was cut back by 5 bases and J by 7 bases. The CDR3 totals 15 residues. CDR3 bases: TGTGCCAGCAGCCGAATAGCGGGAGGGCCGAATGAGCAGTTCTTC. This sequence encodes CASSRIAGGPNEQFF.

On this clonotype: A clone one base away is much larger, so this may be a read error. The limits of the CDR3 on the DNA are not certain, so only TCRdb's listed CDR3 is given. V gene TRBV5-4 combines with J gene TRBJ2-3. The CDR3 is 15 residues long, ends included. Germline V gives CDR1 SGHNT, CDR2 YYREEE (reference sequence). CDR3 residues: CAGSFAPASTDTQYF.

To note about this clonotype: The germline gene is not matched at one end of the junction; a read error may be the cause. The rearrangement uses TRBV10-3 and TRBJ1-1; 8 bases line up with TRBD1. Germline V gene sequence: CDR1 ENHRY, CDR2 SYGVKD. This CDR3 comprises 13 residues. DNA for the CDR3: TGTGCCAGCAGCGAGGACAGGGCGGTAAGGGAGTTGTTT. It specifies CASSEDRAVRELF.

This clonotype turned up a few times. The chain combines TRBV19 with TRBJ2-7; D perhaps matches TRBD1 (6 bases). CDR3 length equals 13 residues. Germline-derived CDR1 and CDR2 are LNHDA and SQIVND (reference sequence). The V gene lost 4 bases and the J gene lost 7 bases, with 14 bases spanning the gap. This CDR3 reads CASSTGTGYEQYF. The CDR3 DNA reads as TGTGCCAGTAGTACCGGAACAGGGTATGAGCAGTACTTC.

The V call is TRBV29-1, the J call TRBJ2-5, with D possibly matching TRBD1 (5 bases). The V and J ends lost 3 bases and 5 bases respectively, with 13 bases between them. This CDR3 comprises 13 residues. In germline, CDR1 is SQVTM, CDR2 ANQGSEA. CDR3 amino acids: CSVDRDVGETQYF. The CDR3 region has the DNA TGCAGCGTTGACAGGGATGTTGGTGAGACCCAGTACTTC. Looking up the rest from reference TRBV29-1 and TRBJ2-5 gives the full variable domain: SAVISQKPSRDICQRGTSLTIQCQVDSQVTMMFWYRQQPGQSLTLIATANQGSEATYESGFVIDKFPISRPNLTFSTLTVSNMSPEDSSIYLCSVDRDVGETQYFGPGTRLLVL.

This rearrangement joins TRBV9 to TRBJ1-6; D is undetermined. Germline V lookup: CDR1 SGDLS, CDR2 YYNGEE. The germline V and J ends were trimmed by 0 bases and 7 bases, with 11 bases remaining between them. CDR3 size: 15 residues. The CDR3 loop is CASSVGARANSPLHF. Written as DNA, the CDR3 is TGTGCCAGCAGCGTAGGGGCCCGCGCCAATTCACCCCTCCACTTT.

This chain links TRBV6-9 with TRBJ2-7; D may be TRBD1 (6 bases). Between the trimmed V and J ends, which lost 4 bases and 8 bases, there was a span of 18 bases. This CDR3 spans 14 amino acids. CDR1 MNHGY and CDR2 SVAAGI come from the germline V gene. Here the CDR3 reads CASSLVGGAAQQYF. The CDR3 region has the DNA TGTGCCAGCAGTTTAGTTGGGGGCGCGGCCCAGCAGTACTTC.

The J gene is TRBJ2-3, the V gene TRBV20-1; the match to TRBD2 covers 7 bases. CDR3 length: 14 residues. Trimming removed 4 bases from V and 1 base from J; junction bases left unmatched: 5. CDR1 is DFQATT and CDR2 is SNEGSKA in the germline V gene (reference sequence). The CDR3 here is CSANVAGRTDTQYF. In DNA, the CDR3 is TGCAGTGCTAACGTAGCGGGCCGCACAGATACGCAGTATTTT.

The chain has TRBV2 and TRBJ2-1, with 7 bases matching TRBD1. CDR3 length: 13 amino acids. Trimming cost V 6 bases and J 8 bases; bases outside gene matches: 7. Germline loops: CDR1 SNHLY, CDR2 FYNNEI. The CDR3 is CASSENRGYEQFF. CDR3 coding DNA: TGTGCCAGCAGCGAAAACAGGGGCTATGAGCAGTTCTTC.

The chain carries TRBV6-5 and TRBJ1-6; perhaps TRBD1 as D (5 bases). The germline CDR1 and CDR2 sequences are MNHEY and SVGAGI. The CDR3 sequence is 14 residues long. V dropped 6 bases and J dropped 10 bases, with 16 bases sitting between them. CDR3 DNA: TGTGCCAGCAGGCAAGAAGGGGAGTTCTCACCCCTCCACTTT. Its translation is CASRQEGEFSPLHF.

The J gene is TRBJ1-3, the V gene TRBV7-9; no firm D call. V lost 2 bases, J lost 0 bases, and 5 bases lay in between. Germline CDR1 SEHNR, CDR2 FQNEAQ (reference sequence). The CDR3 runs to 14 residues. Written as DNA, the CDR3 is TGTGCCAGCAGCTTAACAAGCTCTGGAAACACCATATATTTT. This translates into CASSLTSSGNTIYF.

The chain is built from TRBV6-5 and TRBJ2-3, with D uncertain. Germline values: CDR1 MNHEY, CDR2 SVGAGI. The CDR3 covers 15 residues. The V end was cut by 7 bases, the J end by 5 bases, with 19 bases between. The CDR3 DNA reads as TGTGCCAGCATGTTACCACTACCTCACGAAGATACGCAGTATTTT. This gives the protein CASMLPLPHEDTQYF.

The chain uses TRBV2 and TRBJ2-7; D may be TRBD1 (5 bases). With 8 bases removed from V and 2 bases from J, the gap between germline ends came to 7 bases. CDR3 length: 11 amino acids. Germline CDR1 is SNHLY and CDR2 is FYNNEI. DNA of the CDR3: TGTGCCAGCGAGACAGCCTACGAGCAGTACTTC. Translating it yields CASETAYEQYF.

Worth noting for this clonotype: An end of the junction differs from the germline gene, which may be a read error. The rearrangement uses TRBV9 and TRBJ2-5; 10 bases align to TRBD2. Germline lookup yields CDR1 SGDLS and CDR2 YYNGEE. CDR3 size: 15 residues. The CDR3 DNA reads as TGTGCCAGCAGCGCAAGACTAGCGGGTAAAGATACCCAGTACTTC. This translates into CASSARLAGKDTQYF.

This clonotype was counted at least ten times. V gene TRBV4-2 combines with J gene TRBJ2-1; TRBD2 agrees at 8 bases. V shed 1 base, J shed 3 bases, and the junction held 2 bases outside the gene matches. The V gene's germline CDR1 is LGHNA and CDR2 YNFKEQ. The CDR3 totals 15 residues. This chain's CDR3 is CASSQVSGGYNEQFF. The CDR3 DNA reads TGTGCCAGCAGCCAAGTGAGCGGGGGCTACAATGAGCAGTTCTTC.

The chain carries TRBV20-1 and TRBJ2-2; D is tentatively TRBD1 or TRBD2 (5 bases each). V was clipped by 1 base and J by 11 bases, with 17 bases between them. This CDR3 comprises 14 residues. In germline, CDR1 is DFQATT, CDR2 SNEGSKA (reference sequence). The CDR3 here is CSARGGPSIGELFF. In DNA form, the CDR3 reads TGCAGTGCTAGAGGGGGACCATCCATAGGTGAGCTGTTTTTT.